The 11 T cell receptor beta chains given below trace back to one sample, sequenced in a study of sequential checkpoint blockade in melanoma. TCRdb's copy holds only in-frame clones and misses some; the assay was immunoSEQ multiplex PCR. The profile shows roughly 17,000 clones, around two thirds of them singletons. Documented treatment: randomized to nivolumab then ipilimumab (arm A) or the reverse (arm B). The sequencing here drew on CD8+ T cells sorted from blood (inferred from file names), taken from a patient given nivolumab and ipilimumab in sequence. The receptor set was obtained from a human donor with melanoma.

The genes are TRBV25-1 and TRBJ2-5, with 11 bases that match TRBD2. Looked up from germline, CDR1 is MGHDK and CDR2 is SYGVNS. The CDR3 sequence is 15 residues long. V gave up 2 bases and J gave up 3 bases; unmatched junction bases: 2. This CDR3 reads CASSEMTSGEETQYF. The CDR3 region has the DNA TGTGCCAGCAGTGAAATGACTAGCGGGGAAGAGACCCAGTACTTC.

The rearrangement joins TRBV7-9 to TRBJ2-5, with D possibly matching TRBD1 (6 bases). V lost 2 bases, J lost 5 bases, and 15 bases lay in between. Germline V gene sequence: CDR1 SEHNR, CDR2 FQNEAQ (reference sequence). There are 15 residues in the CDR3. CDR3 sequence: CASSLLGGLAETQYF. DNA for the CDR3: TGTGCCAGCAGCTTATTAGGGGGTTTAGCTGAGACCCAGTACTTC. The variable domain in full, with the rest retrieved from reference TRBV7-9 and TRBJ2-5, is DTGVSQNPRHKITKRGQNVTFRCDPISEHNRLYWYRQTLGQGPEFLTYFQNEAQLEKSRLLSDRFSAERPKGSFSTLEIQRTEQGDSAMYLCASSLLGGLAETQYFGPGTRLLVL.

The chain has TRBV5-5 and TRBJ2-1; 8 bases agree with TRBD1. The trim removed 2 bases at V and 8 bases at J, leaving 9 bases unmatched. CDR1 is SGHKS, CDR2 YYEKEE, per germline (reference sequence). This CDR3 spans 15 amino acids. The CDR3 region has the DNA TGTGCCAGCAGCTTTAGGGCAGGGGGCATCTATGAGCAGTTCTTC. Protein product: CASSFRAGGIYEQFF.

CDR3 in DNA: TGCGCCAGCAGCCAAGAGTTAAGGAGCTCCTACAATGAGCAGTTCTTC. It encodes CASSQELRSSYNEQFF. This chain links TRBV4-1 with TRBJ2-1, with D unclear. The CDR3 runs to 16 residues. Germline CDR1 is MGHRA and CDR2 is YSYEKL. The ends were cut back, 0 bases at V and 0 bases at J, with 9 bases in the middle.

This clone was detected only a few times. The chain joins TRBV6-4 to TRBJ2-3, with 12 bases aligning to TRBD2. The V gene end was trimmed by 4 bases and the J gene end by 5 bases; junction bases not matched to a gene: 1. Germline values: CDR1 MRHNA, CDR2 SNTAGT. This CDR3 is built from 14 residues. The CDR3 region is CASSGGLAGDTQYF. DNA for the CDR3: TGTGCCAGCAGTGGGGGACTAGCGGGAGATACGCAGTATTTT.

J is TRBJ1-1 and V is TRBV27, with a possible D match to TRBD1 (6 bases). V was shortened by 2 bases and J by 5 bases, with 15 bases between the two germline ends. The CDR3 covers 15 residues. The germline gives CDR1 MNHEY, CDR2 SMNVEV (reference sequence). CDR3 residues: CASSLLTGRGTEAFF. The CDR3 DNA follows: TGTGCCAGCAGTTTACTCACAGGGAGGGGGACTGAAGCTTTCTTT.

In nucleotides, the CDR3 is TGTGCCAGCAGTACGCCCACAGGGGGGTGGGCCTACGAGCAGTACTTC. Its protein is CASSTPTGGWAYEQYF. V usage is TRBV28 and J usage is TRBJ2-7, with 8 nucleotides matching TRBD1. The CDR3 extends over 16 amino acids. From germline, CDR1 is MDHEN and CDR2 SYDVKM. V was clipped by 5 bases and J by 2 bases; unmatched bases: 11.

The CDR3 sequence: CASSVVGSSYEQYF. The CDR3 DNA reads as TGTGCCAGCAGCGTAGTGGGGAGCTCCTACGAGCAGTACTTC. The rearrangement links TRBV9 to TRBJ2-7; D is perhaps TRBD2 (5 bases). This CDR3 has 14 residues. The V and J ends lost 0 bases and 0 bases respectively, with 7 bases between them. Germline CDR1 is SGDLS and CDR2 is YYNGEE.

This sequence joins TRBV11-3 and TRBJ2-7; possible D gene TRBD2, 6 bases. Germline lookup yields CDR1 SGHNT and CDR2 YENEEA. V lost 4 bases, J lost 5 bases, and 21 bases lay in between. The length of the CDR3 is 16 residues. CDR3 amino acids: CASSSGKSTGVHEQYF. DNA of the CDR3: TGTGCCAGCAGCTCGGGGAAATCCACGGGGGTCCACGAGCAGTACTTC.

This clone was seen once. Other DNA sequences in the sample encode the same CDR3. The chain joins TRBV4-1 to TRBJ1-2; 12 nucleotides match TRBD1. Trimming cost V 0 bases and J 8 bases; bases outside gene matches: 10. The CDR3 length is 17 residues. The germline CDR1 and CDR2 sequences are MGHRA and YSYEKL. CDR3 region: CASSQDLGTGGAGGYTF. The DNA for the CDR3 is TGCGCCAGCAGCCAAGATCTTGGGACAGGGGGCGCGGGAGGCTACACCTTC.

Only a few counts were recorded for this clone. This chain uses TRBV6-5 with TRBJ1-1, with 8 bases identical to TRBD1. CDR3 length: 12 amino acids. Looked up from germline, CDR1 is MNHEY and CDR2 is SVGAGI. V shed 6 bases and J 9 bases; nucleotides not matched to a gene: 6. CDR3 sequence reads: CASSRDRRQAFF. In nucleotides, the CDR3 is TGTGCCAGCAGCCGGGACAGGCGGCAAGCTTTCTTT.